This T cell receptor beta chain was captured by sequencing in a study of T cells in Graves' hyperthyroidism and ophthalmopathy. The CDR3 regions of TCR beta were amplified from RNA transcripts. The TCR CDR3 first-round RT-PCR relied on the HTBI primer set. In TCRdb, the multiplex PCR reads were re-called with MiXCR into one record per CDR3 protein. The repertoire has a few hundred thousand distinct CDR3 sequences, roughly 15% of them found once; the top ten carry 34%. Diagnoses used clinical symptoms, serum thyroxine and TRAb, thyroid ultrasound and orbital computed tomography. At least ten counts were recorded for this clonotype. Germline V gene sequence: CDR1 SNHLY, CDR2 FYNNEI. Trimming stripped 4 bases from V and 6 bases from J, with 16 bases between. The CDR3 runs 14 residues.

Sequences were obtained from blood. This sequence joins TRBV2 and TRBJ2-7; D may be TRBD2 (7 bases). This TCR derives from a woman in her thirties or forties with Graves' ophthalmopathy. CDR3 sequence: CASSVGGEGVEQYF. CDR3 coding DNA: TGTGCCAGCAGTGTAGGCGGGGAGGGGGTCGAGCAGTACTTC.